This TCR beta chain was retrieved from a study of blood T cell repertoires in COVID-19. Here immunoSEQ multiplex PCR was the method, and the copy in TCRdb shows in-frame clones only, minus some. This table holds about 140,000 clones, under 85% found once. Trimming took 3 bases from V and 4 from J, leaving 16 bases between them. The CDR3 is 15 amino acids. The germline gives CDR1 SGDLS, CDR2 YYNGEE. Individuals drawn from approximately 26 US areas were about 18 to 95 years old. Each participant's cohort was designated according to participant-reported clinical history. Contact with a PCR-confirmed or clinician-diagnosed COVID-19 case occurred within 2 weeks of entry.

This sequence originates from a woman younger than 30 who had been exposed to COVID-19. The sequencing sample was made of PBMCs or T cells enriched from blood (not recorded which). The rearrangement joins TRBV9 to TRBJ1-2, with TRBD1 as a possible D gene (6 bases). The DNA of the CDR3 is TGTGCCAGCAGCGCCTACAGGGCAGCAGGCTATGGCTACACCTTC. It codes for CASSAYRAAGYGYTF. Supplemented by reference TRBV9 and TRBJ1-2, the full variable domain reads DSGVTQTPKHLITATGQRVTLRCSPRSGDLSVYWYQQSLDQGLQFLIQYYNGEERAKGNILERFSAQQFPDLHSELNLSSLELGDSALYFCASSAYRAAGYGYTFGSGTRLTVV.